A single T cell receptor beta chain is shown here with its context. Its antigen is unidentified. The CDR3 length is 12 residues. V shed 4 bases, J shed 5 bases, and the junction held 2 bases outside the gene matches. Germline V lookup: CDR1 KGHSH, CDR2 LQKENI. MiXCR, applied by TCRdb to the 5' RACE reads, yields one record per CDR3 protein. The sample consists of more than 1.5 million distinct CDR3 sequences, under 35% of them appearing once. The data stem from a study of identical twins. Study results and limitations: Invariant cells of the MAIT and iNKT types might have partly distorted the zero-insertion analyses. In cord blood, abundant beta clonotypes had fewer insertions; memory showed no trend.

V and J are TRBV18 and TRBJ2-7; 7 bases are a match to TRBD2. This receptor was obtained from a newborn girl in good health. The source material was cord blood. CDR3 sequence: CASSRDYHEQYF. The CDR3 nucleotides read TGTGCCAGCTCACGGGACTACCACGAGCAGTACTTC.